These T cell receptor beta chains were read from a single sample in a study of blood T cell repertoires in COVID-19. Only in-frame clones appear in the TCRdb table, and some are missing; sequencing was by immunoSEQ multiplex PCR. The sample includes about 100,000 clones, 80% to 90% seen only once; the top ten take approximately 5%. Input material: peripheral blood. Receptors originate from a human donor in a cohort sampled during active COVID-19. CDR3s include the opening cysteine and the closing phenylalanine or tryptophan. Fields, in order: clone size, D gene, V gene, J gene, CDR3 protein, CDR3 DNA. D genes are given only for firm matches. Not all rows give a size; the values are once, few, many and, for expanded clones, a class.

.	.	TRBV28	TRBJ1-2	CASSSGDSRYGYTF	TGTGCCAGCAGTTCCGGGGACTCTCGCTATGGCTACACCTTC
.	.	TRBV28	TRBJ2-7	CASSSGQYEQYF	TGTGCCAGCAGTTCCGGACAGTACGAGCAGTACTTC
once	.	TRBV12-3/TRBV12-4	TRBJ2-5	CASSFPTTTAIYF	TGTGCCAGCAGTTTTCCCACTACGACGGCCATATACTTC
.	TRBD2	TRBV5-5	TRBJ2-1	CASRAFPGRAGGPYNEQFF	TGTGCCAGCAGAGCCTTCCCGGGGCGAGCGGGAGGGCCCTACAATGAGCAGTTCTTC
.	TRBD2	TRBV7-2	TRBJ2-1	CASSFTLAGNEQFF	TGTGCCAGCAGCTTCACACTAGCGGGGAATGAGCAGTTCTTC
.	TRBD2	TRBV27	TRBJ2-7	CASSLSGGIIIEQYF	TGTGCCAGCAGTTTATCGGGGGGGATCATCATCGAGCAGTACTTC
.	TRBD1	TRBV5-1	TRBJ2-5	CASKGGQGRETQYF	TGCGCCAGCAAGGGGGGACAGGGGCGAGAGACCCAGTACTTC
.	.	TRBV7-3	TRBJ2-7	CASSPDVSYEQYF	TGTGCCAGCAGCCCCGATGTGAGTTACGAGCAGTACTTC
.	TRBD1	TRBV7-2	TRBJ1-1	CASSWDRAGSTEAFF	TGTGCCAGCAGCTGGGACAGGGCCGGGAGCACTGAAGCTTTCTTT
.	.	TRBV19	TRBJ2-2	CASLKQGNTGELFF	TGTGCCAGTCTAAAACAGGGTAACACCGGGGAGCTGTTTTTT
.	.	TRBV18	TRBJ1-1	CATGTLSTEAFF	TGTGCCACGGGGACACTCAGCACTGAAGCTTTCTTT
.	.	TRBV24-1	TRBJ2-5	CATSDYGGERETQYF	TGTGCCACCAGTGATTATGGAGGCGAGAGGGAGACCCAGTACTTC
.	.	TRBV11-3	TRBJ2-2	CASSLGGPGELFF	TGTGCCAGCAGCTTAGGGGGCCCCGGGGAGCTGTTTTTT
.	.	TRBV7-3	TRBJ1-1	CASSLQGSITEAFF	TGTGCCAGCAGCTTACAGGGAAGTATCACTGAAGCTTTCTTT
.	.	TRBV19	TRBJ1-5	CASSSATQTSPQHF	TGTGCCAGTAGCTCGGCTACTCAGACATCGCCCCAGCATTTT
once	TRBD2	TRBV19	TRBJ2-3	CASSHSGRGTDTQYF	TGTGCCAGTAGTCATAGCGGGAGAGGCACAGATACGCAGTATTTT
.	TRBD2	TRBV2	TRBJ2-1	CASSASGVSYNEQFF	TGTGCCAGCAGTGCTAGCGGGGTCTCCTACAATGAGCAGTTCTTC
.	.	TRBV7-9	TRBJ2-2	CASSRVPGQNTGELFF	TGTGCCAGCAGCAGAGTCCCGGGACAGAACACCGGGGAGCTGTTTTTT
.	.	TRBV3-1/TRBV3-2	TRBJ2-4	CASSQEGAKNIQYF	TGTGCCAGCAGCCAGGAGGGAGCCAAAAACATTCAGTACTTC
.	.	TRBV13	TRBJ2-5	CASSLRGQETQYF	TGTGCCAGCAGCTTACGAGGCCAAGAGACCCAGTACTTC
once	.	TRBV30	TRBJ2-3	CAWSLTGGVDTQYF	TGTGCCTGGAGTCTGACAGGTGGGGTAGATACGCAGTATTTT
.	TRBD1	TRBV27	TRBJ1-2	CASSLGTGGFEGYTF	TGTGCCAGCAGTTTAGGGACAGGGGGATTCGAAGGCTACACCTTC
.	TRBD1	TRBV28	TRBJ2-6	CASSKGQGHSSGANVLTF	TGTGCCAGCAGTAAAGGACAGGGCCATAGCTCTGGGGCCAACGTCCTGACTTTC
once	TRBD2	TRBV24-1	TRBJ2-3	CATRTSGTDTQYF	TGTGCCACCAGGACTAGCGGGACAGATACGCAGTATTTT
.	.	TRBV6-6	TRBJ2-5	CASRDFLSRNQETQYF	TGTGCCAGCAGGGATTTCCTGAGCAGGAACCAAGAGACCCAGTACTTC